The 2 T cell receptor beta chains in this list originate from one sample, sequenced in a study of blood T cell repertoires in COVID-19. The protocol was immunoSEQ multiplex PCR, while the TCRdb copy is restricted to in-frame clones and leaves out a portion. The sample has 150,000 to 200,000 clones; roughly nine tenths are singletons. The sequencing sample was made of peripheral blood. These receptors were obtained from a man between 65 and 85 years old with active or convalescent COVID-19.

The CDR3 bases are TGTGCCAGCAGTCCACTAAACTATGGCTACACCTTC. Its protein product is CASSPLNYGYTF. This chain links TRBV28 with TRBJ1-2; D is uncertain. The CDR3 contains 12 residues. Trimming removed 5 bases from V and 2 bases from J, with 6 bases in between. Germline V CDR1 and CDR2: MDHEN, SYDVKM.

This rearrangement joins TRBV27 to TRBJ2-1; 9 nucleotides align to TRBD2. The germline CDR1 and CDR2 sequences are MNHEY and SMNVEV (reference sequence). The CDR3 consists of 16 residues. V gave up 5 bases and J gave up 4 bases; unmatched junction bases: 9. DNA for the CDR3: TGTGCCAGCAGTCCCGCAGGACTAGCGTCTTACAATGAGCAGTTCTTC. Its translation: CASSPAGLASYNEQFF.